Below, 17 T cell receptor beta chains from the same sample are listed, as sequenced in a study of cytomegalovirus exposure and HLA in healthy donors. Primers included in the PCR were 60 Vbeta and 13 Jbeta primers. This table comes from immunoSEQ multiplex PCR, and its TCRdb copy is limited to in-frame clones, with some not included. The profile covers 85,000 to 130,000 clones, with about 79% appearing a single time and 5.8% taken by the ten largest. Specimen: PBMCs. Source of these receptors: a man between 60 and 75 years old in good health and CMV-seropositive.

J is TRBJ2-1 and V is TRBV5-6, with D perhaps TRBD1 (5 bases). Trimming pared 2 bases from V and 0 bases from J, leaving 9 bases between. Germline V gene lookup returns CDR1 SGHDT and CDR2 YYEEEE. The CDR3 is made up of 15 amino acids. The CDR3 DNA sequence: TGTGCCAGCAGCTTCGACAGTAGCTCCTACAATGAGCAGTTCTTC. This gives the protein CASSFDSSSYNEQFF.

V usage is TRBV7-6 and J usage is TRBJ2-5; D perhaps matches TRBD2 (6 bases). CDR1 is SGHVS, CDR2 FNYEAQ, per germline. The CDR3 has 14 amino acids. The V end lost 3 bases, the J end lost 3 bases, and 11 bases lay between the germline ends. CDR3 coding DNA: TGTGCCAGCAGCTTGGGACTGGGAAAAGAGACCCAGTACTTC. It codes for CASSLGLGKETQYF.

This clone was seen a few times. The chain has TRBV5-5 and TRBJ1-1; D unresolved. This CDR3 is built from 16 residues. V lost 0 bases to trimming and J lost 1 base, with 13 bases between them. CDR1 and CDR2 from the germline V gene are SGHKS and YYEKEE (reference sequence). In nucleotides, the CDR3 is TGTGCCAGCAGCTTGGTTGGCGGGCACACGAACACTGAAGCTTTCTTT. Protein product: CASSLVGGHTNTEAFF.

This rearrangement joins TRBV7-8 to TRBJ2-5; perhaps TRBD1 as D (6 bases). The DNA end favors TRBJ2-7, so the J call may be wrong. CDR3 size: 15 residues. Germline values: CDR1 SGHVS, CDR2 FQNEAQ. This CDR3 is CASSHRGSYHYEQYF. The CDR3 nucleotides are TGTGCCAGCAGCCATAGGGGGTCGTATCACTACGAGCAGTACTTC.

The chain has TRBV4-2 and TRBJ2-7; D is unclear. The V end was cut by 1 base, the J end by 0 bases, with 10 bases between. Germline V gives CDR1 LGHNA, CDR2 YNFKEQ. The CDR3 covers 15 residues. The CDR3 spells CASSQVQVPSYEQYF. CDR3 sequence (DNA): TGTGCCAGCAGCCAAGTCCAGGTTCCCTCCTACGAGCAGTACTTC.

This chain joins TRBV7-2 and TRBJ2-7; 7 nucleotides match TRBD1. The germline V gene encodes CDR1 SGHTA and CDR2 FQGNSA. Trimming removed 3 bases from V and 6 bases from J; junction bases left unmatched: 8. The CDR3 sequence is 14 residues long. CDR3 DNA sequence: TGTGCCAGCAGCTTGGCGACAGGGTCTGGCGAGCAGTACTTC. This translates into CASSLATGSGEQYF.

CDR3 region: CASSLGTMTEAFF. DNA of the CDR3: TGTGCCAGCAGCTTAGGTACAATGACTGAAGCTTTCTTT. The chain employs TRBV11-2 and TRBJ1-1; D uncertain. The V gene's germline CDR1 is SGHAT and CDR2 FQNNGV. V was cut by 1 base and J by 5 bases, with 8 bases left in between. The CDR3 extends over 13 amino acids.

The chain carries TRBV19 and TRBJ2-7, with 10 bases matching TRBD2. V lost 7 bases to trimming and J lost 3 bases; unmatched junction nucleotides: 9. Germline-derived CDR1 and CDR2 are LNHDA and SQIVND (reference sequence). The CDR3 runs 15 residues. DNA for the CDR3: TGTGCCAGTATGAGAAGCGGGGGGGCCGACTACGAGCAGTACTTC. Amino acids: CASMRSGGADYEQYF.

The chain recombines TRBV7-9 with TRBJ2-7; 7 bases are shared with TRBD1. The CDR3 is made up of 14 amino acids. Trimming at V came to 3 bases and at J to 3 bases, leaving 5 bases not matched to a gene. CDR1 is SEHNR and CDR2 is FQNEAQ in the germline V gene (reference sequence). The CDR3 DNA is TGTGCCAGCAGCTTTCCGGGACAGAACTACGAGCAGTACTTC. Protein product: CASSFPGQNYEQYF.

V and J are TRBV10-3 and TRBJ2-5, with D tentatively TRBD1 (7 bases). The end of the DNA is better explained by TRBJ2-7, so the J call may be wrong. This CDR3 is built from 14 residues. Germline assignment: CDR1 ENHRY and CDR2 SYGVKD. Here the CDR3 DNA reads TGTGCCATCAGTGGGGGCGGGACAGCCGCCGAGCAGTACTTC. This encodes CAISGGGTAAEQYF.

This chain uses TRBV5-1 with TRBJ2-5; 8 bases are a match to TRBD1. The CDR3 is 15 residues long. With 3 bases clipped from V and 5 bases from J, the junction kept 9 bases outside the gene matches. The V gene's germline CDR1 is SGHRS and CDR2 YFSETQ. CDR3 amino acids: CASSSQGAAGETQYF. The DNA for the CDR3 is TGCGCCAGCAGCTCTCAGGGGGCGGCGGGTGAGACCCAGTACTTC.

V is TRBV5-1 and J is TRBJ1-2; D possibly corresponds to TRBD1 (5 bases). The CDR3 runs to 14 residues. Germline V gives CDR1 SGHRS, CDR2 YFSETQ. V was trimmed by 5 bases and J by 0 bases, leaving 11 bases between them. The CDR3: CASRLGEANYGYTF. The DNA for the CDR3 is TGCGCCAGCAGACTAGGGGAGGCTAACTATGGCTACACCTTC.

V and J are TRBV4-1 and TRBJ1-1, with 7 bases matching TRBD1. Germline trimming cut 4 bases from V and 3 bases from J; bases unmatched to any gene: 2. CDR1 is MGHRA and CDR2 is YSYEKL in the germline V gene. The CDR3 has 13 amino acids. The CDR3, as DNA: TGCGCCAGCAGCCGAGGGACAGACACTGAAGCTTTCTTT. This gives the protein CASSRGTDTEAFF.

The rearrangement links TRBV19 to TRBJ1-5; weak D call: TRBD1 (6 bases). Germline CDR1 LNHDA, CDR2 SQIVND (reference sequence). This CDR3 is built from 15 residues. With 3 bases removed from V and 0 bases from J, the gap between germline ends came to 9 bases. The CDR3 DNA reads as TGTGCCAGTAGTATGACAGGTTATAGCAATCAGCCCCAGCATTTT. It codes for CASSMTGYSNQPQHF.

This clone was recorded once. The J gene is TRBJ2-7, the V gene TRBV29-1; D gene ambiguous. Germline CDR1 and CDR2: SQVTM and ANQGSEA. Trimming left V 0 bases short and J 4 bases short, with 7 bases between. This CDR3 is 12 amino acids long. The CDR3 region has the DNA TGCAGCGTTGAAGATCGAGGATACGAGCAGTACTTC. This gives the protein CSVEDRGYEQYF.

This clone was picked up one time. The chain combines TRBV9 with TRBJ1-6; 7 bases align to TRBD1. The CDR3 consists of 15 residues. Trimming removed 4 bases from V and 10 bases from J; junction bases left unmatched: 11. Looked up from germline, CDR1 is SGDLS and CDR2 is YYNGEE. The CDR3 region is CASSIDRDQRSPLHF. The CDR3 nucleotides are TGTGCCAGCAGCATAGACAGGGATCAGCGATCACCCCTCCACTTT.

The chain employs TRBV18 and TRBJ1-1, with TRBD1 matching over 7 bases. V lost 6 bases, J lost 3 bases, and 7 bases stayed unmatched. CDR1 is KGHSH and CDR2 is LQKENI in the germline V gene. The CDR3 runs 14 residues. CDR3 nucleotides: TGTGCCAGCTCGCCGACAGGGACGGACACTGAAGCTTTCTTT. This gives the protein CASSPTGTDTEAFF.